A selection of T cell receptor beta chains follows, all from one sample in a study of control samples from healthy donors and cancer patients. Measured with immunoSEQ multiplex PCR; TCRdb has only the in-frame clones, and not every one. Altogether over 110,000 clones are present, around 90% being singletons, with the ten largest covering about 10%. The sequencing input was blood. These receptors all come from a young man in good health. Both conserved end residues are part of each CDR3. A D gene is named only where the DNA matches it firmly. Clone size is shown for a subset of rows, as once, few, many or a class of expanded clone.

15	TRBV11-3	TRBJ2-1	TRBD2	many	CASSLGYSGSDEQFF	TGTGCCAGCAGCTTAGGTTACAGCGGGAGCGATGAGCAGTTCTTC
14	TRBV28	TRBJ2-5	-	-	CASSRPRYQETQYF	TGTGCCAGCAGTCGACCGAGGTACCAAGAGACCCAGTACTTC
15	TRBV25-1	TRBJ2-1	-	once	CASSESPDPYNEQFF	TGTGCCAGCAGTGAAAGCCCTGACCCCTACAATGAGCAGTTCTTC
11	TRBV12-5	TRBJ1-3	-	-	CASGMRDTIYF	TGTGCTAGTGGTATGAGGGACACCATATATTTT
14	TRBV30	TRBJ2-3	TRBD1	-	CALTTGGSADTQYF	TGTGCCTTAACGACAGGGGGCTCGGCAGATACGCAGTATTTT
15	TRBV7-9	TRBJ2-1	TRBD2	-	CASSGLAGGAGEQFF	TGTGCCAGCAGCGGCTTAGCGGGAGGTGCGGGTGAGCAGTTCTTC
12	TRBV19	TRBJ2-5	-	-	CASSVEGETQYF	TGTGCCAGTAGTGTGGAAGGGGAGACCCAGTACTTC
16	TRBV2	TRBJ2-1	TRBD1	-	CASSGTGVFISDEQFF	TGTGCCAGCAGTGGGACAGGGGTTTTCATTAGCGATGAGCAGTTCTTC
16	TRBV20-1	TRBJ2-1	TRBD2	once	CSAGDGGTSGRNEQFF	TGCAGTGCTGGTGATGGTGGGACTAGCGGGAGAAATGAGCAGTTCTTC
14	TRBV19	TRBJ2-5	-	-	CASSIMQNQETQYF	TGTGCCAGTAGTATCATGCAGAACCAAGAGACCCAGTACTTC
13	TRBV30	TRBJ1-1	-	-	CAWTLRENTEAFF	TGTGCCTGGACCCTCCGGGAGAACACTGAAGCTTTCTTT
13	TRBV12-3/TRBV12-4	TRBJ1-6	-	-	CASSGQRNSPLHF	TGTGCCAGCAGCGGACAACGGAATTCACCCCTCCACTTT
15	TRBV24-1	TRBJ2-1	TRBD2	-	CATSDFPGLEGEQFF	TGTGCCACCAGTGATTTTCCGGGACTAGAAGGTGAGCAGTTCTTC
16	TRBV7-2	TRBJ2-6	-	-	CASSLDRFSGANVLTF	TGTGCCAGCAGCTTAGACAGGTTCTCTGGGGCCAACGTCCTGACTTTC
13	TRBV5-8	TRBJ2-3	-	once	CASSLGGTDTQYF	TGTGCCAGCAGCTTAGGGGGCACAGATACGCAGTATTTT
14	TRBV6-2/TRBV6-3	TRBJ2-5	-	-	CASSYSGMVETQYF	TGTGCCAGCAGTTACTCTGGGATGGTAGAGACCCAGTACTTC
14	TRBV29-1	TRBJ2-2	-	-	CSVDWRENTGELFF	TGCAGCGTTGACTGGAGGGAGAACACCGGGGAGCTGTTTTTT
14	TRBV18	TRBJ2-5	TRBD2	-	CASSPVAGAETQYF	TGTGCCAGCTCACCAGTAGCGGGAGCGGAGACCCAGTACTTC
15	TRBV2	TRBJ1-1	-	-	CASRDARGGNTEAFF	TGTGCCAGCAGAGACGCCCGAGGAGGGAACACTGAAGCTTTCTTT
17	TRBV7-8	TRBJ2-1	-	-	CASSLLALGRGDNEQFF	TGTGCCAGCAGCTTACTAGCGCTAGGGAGGGGGGACAATGAGCAGTTCTTC
15	TRBV6-5	TRBJ2-6	TRBD2	-	CATVPGGSGANVLTF	TGTGCCACCGTCCCGGGGGGTTCTGGGGCCAACGTCCTGACTTTC
12	TRBV29-1	TRBJ1-1	-	-	CSVEEDVAEAFF	TGCAGCGTTGAAGAGGACGTCGCTGAAGCTTTCTTT
14	TRBV19	TRBJ1-2	-	-	CASSMLQARYGYTF	TGTGCCAGTAGTATGTTACAGGCTCGCTATGGCTACACCTTC
15	TRBV5-1	TRBJ2-1	-	-	CASSSHLPSYNEQFF	TGCGCCAGCAGCTCACACCTACCCTCCTACAATGAGCAGTTCTTC
14	TRBV18	TRBJ1-1	TRBD1	-	CASSQSQGEAEAFF	TGTGCCAGCTCACAGTCACAGGGGGAGGCTGAAGCTTTCTTT
12	TRBV6-5	TRBJ2-5	-	-	CASSSGRETQYF	TGTGCCAGCAGTTCCGGGAGAGAGACCCAGTACTTC
13	TRBV10-3	TRBJ1-2	TRBD1	-	CAISDTGGYGYTF	TGTGCCATCAGCGATACAGGGGGCTATGGCTACACCTTC
12	TRBV7-9	TRBJ2-7	-	-	CASSLTSYEQYF	TGTGCCAGCAGCTTAACTTCCTACGAGCAGTACTTC
13	TRBV27	TRBJ1-2	TRBD1	once	CASSRTGVGGYTF	TGTGCCAGCAGTCGCACAGGGGTTGGAGGCTACACCTTC
12	TRBV12-3/TRBV12-4	TRBJ1-1	-	-	CASRRGKNEAFF	TGTGCCAGCAGACGAGGAAAAAATGAAGCTTTCTTT
16	TRBV14	TRBJ2-5	-	-	CASSQADLGVEETQYF	TGTGCCAGCAGCCAAGCCGATTTGGGTGTCGAGGAGACCCAGTACTTC
16	TRBV28	TRBJ1-3	-	-	CASSLVGRGDGNTIYF	TGTGCCAGCAGTTTAGTGGGCAGGGGAGATGGAAACACCATATATTTT
17	TRBV4-3	TRBJ1-5	-	-	CASSQVQGDYSNQPQHF	TGCGCCAGCAGCCAAGTGCAGGGAGATTATAGCAATCAGCCCCAGCATTTT
13	TRBV30	TRBJ1-1	-	-	CAWSSSMNTEAFF	TGTGCCTGGAGCTCCTCGATGAACACTGAAGCTTTCTTT
13	TRBV7-8	TRBJ2-1	TRBD2	-	CASSQSGRNEQFF	TGTGCCAGCAGCCAGAGCGGGAGGAATGAGCAGTTCTTC
13	TRBV27	TRBJ2-5	-	-	CASSLHSRETQYF	TGTGCCAGCAGTTTGCACAGTCGAGAGACCCAGTACTTC
14	TRBV15	TRBJ1-1	TRBD1	-	CATSREGQGDLAFF	TGTGCCACCAGCAGAGAAGGACAGGGGGATTTAGCTTTCTTT
12	TRBV19	TRBJ2-3	TRBD2	-	CATTSVADTQYF	TGTGCCACCACTAGCGTGGCAGATACGCAGTATTTT
15	TRBV28	TRBJ1-5	-	-	CASSPIRDSNQPQHF	TGTGCCAGCAGCCCCATACGAGACAGCAATCAGCCCCAGCATTTT
14	TRBV9	TRBJ2-3	-	once	CASSVGTYTDTQYF	TGTGCCAGCAGCGTCGGGACTTACACAGATACGCAGTATTTT
14	TRBV7-9	TRBJ2-3	-	-	CASSNREGTHTQYF	TGTGCCAGCAGTAACAGGGAAGGCACACATACGCAGTATTTT
16	TRBV6-5	TRBJ1-2	TRBD1	-	CASSFLGTGVNYGYTF	TGTGCCAGCAGTTTCTTGGGGACAGGGGTTAACTATGGCTACACCTTC